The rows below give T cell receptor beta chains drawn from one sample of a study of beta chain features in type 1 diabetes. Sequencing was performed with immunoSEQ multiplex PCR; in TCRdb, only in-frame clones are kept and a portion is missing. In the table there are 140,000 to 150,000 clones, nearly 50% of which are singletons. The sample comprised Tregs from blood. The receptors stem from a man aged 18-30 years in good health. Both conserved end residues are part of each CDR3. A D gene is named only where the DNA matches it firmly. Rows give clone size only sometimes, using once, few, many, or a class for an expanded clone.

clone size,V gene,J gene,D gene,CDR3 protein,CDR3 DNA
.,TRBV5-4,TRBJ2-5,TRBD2,CASTTSGRGETQYF,TGTGCCAGCACCACTAGCGGGAGAGGAGAGACCCAGTACTTC
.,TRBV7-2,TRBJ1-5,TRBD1,CASSPPGQMNQPQHF,TGTGCCAGCAGCCCACCGGGACAGATGAATCAGCCCCAGCATTTT
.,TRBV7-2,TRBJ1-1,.,CASSQFRGTEAFF,TGTGCCAGCAGCCAATTCAGGGGCACTGAAGCTTTCTTT
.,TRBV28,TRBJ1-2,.,CASSLLPVRQNYGYTF,TGTGCCAGCAGTTTATTGCCGGTCCGACAGAACTATGGCTACACCTTC
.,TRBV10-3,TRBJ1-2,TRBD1,CAISESSPGQGYGYTF,TGTGCCATCAGTGAATCTAGCCCGGGACAGGGGTATGGCTACACCTTC
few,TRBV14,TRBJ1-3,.,CASSRGQTSSGNTIYF,TGTGCCAGCAGCAGGGGACAAACTAGCTCTGGAAACACCATATATTTT
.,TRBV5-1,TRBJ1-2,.,CASSLERQYGYTF,TGCGCCAGCAGCTTAGAGAGACAGTATGGCTACACCTTC
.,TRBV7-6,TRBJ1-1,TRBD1,CASSLSGQGNTEAFF,TGTGCCAGCAGCTTATCGGGACAGGGGAACACTGAAGCTTTCTTT
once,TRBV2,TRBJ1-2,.,CASSEALLTRVNYGYTF,TGTGCCAGCAGTGAAGCGCTTCTCACCAGGGTTAACTATGGCTACACCTTC
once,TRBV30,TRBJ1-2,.,CAWSGAGYTF,TGTGCCTGGAGTGGGGCGGGCTACACCTTC
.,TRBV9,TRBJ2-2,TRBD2,CASSPLADGELFF,TGTGCCAGCAGCCCTCTAGCGGACGGGGAGCTGTTTTTT
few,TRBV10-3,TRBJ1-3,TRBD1,CAISQTGQGHGNTIYF,TGTGCCATCAGTCAAACTGGACAGGGACATGGAAACACCATATATTTT
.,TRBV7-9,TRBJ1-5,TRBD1,CASSRTGISNQPQHF,TGTGCCAGCAGCCGGACAGGGATTAGCAATCAGCCCCAGCATTTT
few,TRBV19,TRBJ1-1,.,CASSRSGVTEAFF,TGTGCCAGTAGCCGTAGCGGGGTGACTGAAGCTTTCTTT
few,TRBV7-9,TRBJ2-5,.,CASSSSLEETQYF,TGTGCCAGCAGCTCTTCATTAGAAGAGACCCAGTACTTC
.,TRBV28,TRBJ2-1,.,CASSRWRGPYNEQFF,TGTGCCAGCAGTCGCTGGAGGGGGCCGTACAATGAGCAGTTCTTC
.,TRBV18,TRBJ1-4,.,CASSRLDRMFEKLFF,TGTGCCAGCTCCCGACTTGACAGGATGTTCGAAAAACTGTTTTTT
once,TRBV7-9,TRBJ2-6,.,CASSLRDSDLSGANVLTF,TGTGCCAGCAGCTTGCGGGACAGCGATCTCTCTGGGGCCAACGTCCTGACTTTC
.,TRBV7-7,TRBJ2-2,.,CASSARGLSGNTGELFF,TGTGCTAGCAGCGCACGAGGACTATCGGGTAACACCGGGGAGCTGTTTTTT
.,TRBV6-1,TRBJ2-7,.,CASTPPGSHHYEQYF,TGTGCCAGCACCCCACCGGGATCTCACCACTACGAGCAGTACTTC
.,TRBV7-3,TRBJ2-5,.,CASSPGGFETQYF,TGTGCCAGCAGCCCCGGGGGTTTTGAGACCCAGTACTTC
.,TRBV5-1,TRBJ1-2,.,CASSLVGQSYGYTF,TGCGCCAGCAGCTTGGTGGGCCAGAGTTATGGCTACACCTTC
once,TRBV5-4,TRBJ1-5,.,CASSLGGGNQPQHF,TGTGCCAGCAGCCTCGGGGGGGGCAATCAGCCCCAGCATTTT
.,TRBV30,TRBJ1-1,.,CAWSRGLNTEAFF,TGTGCCTGGAGTAGAGGGTTGAACACTGAAGCTTTCTTT
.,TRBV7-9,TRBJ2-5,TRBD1,CASGNPPGQDQETQYF,TGTGCCAGCGGCAACCCTCCGGGACAGGACCAAGAGACCCAGTACTTC
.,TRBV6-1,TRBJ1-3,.,CASEPGHNPNTIYF,TGTGCCAGCGAACCCGGACATAACCCCAACACCATATATTTT
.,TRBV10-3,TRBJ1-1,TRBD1,CAISGPGQGRGTEAFF,TGTGCCATCAGTGGGCCGGGACAGGGCCGGGGCACTGAAGCTTTCTTT
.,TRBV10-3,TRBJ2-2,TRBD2,CAISAWAVAGVGAGELFF,TGTGCCATCAGTGCTTGGGCCGTAGCGGGAGTAGGGGCCGGGGAGCTGTTTTTT
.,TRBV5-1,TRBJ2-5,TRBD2,CASNGGGPEETQYF,TGCGCCAGCAATGGCGGGGGTCCCGAAGAGACCCAGTACTTC
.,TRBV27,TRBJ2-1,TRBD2,CATRGNRGGEQFF,TGTGCCACCAGAGGAAACCGCGGGGGTGAGCAGTTCTTC
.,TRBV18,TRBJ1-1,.,CASSPRVGDMNTEAFF,TGTGCCAGCTCACCCCGGGTCGGCGATATGAACACTGAAGCTTTCTTT
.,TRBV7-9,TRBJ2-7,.,CASRSGLEPWQYF,TGTGCCAGCAGGTCAGGGCTGGAACCGTGGCAGTACTTC
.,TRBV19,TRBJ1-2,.,CASSIGGLPGGYTF,TGTGCCAGTAGTATAGGGGGCCTCCCTGGTGGCTACACCTTC
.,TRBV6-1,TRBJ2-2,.,CASSKESGELFF,TGTGCCAGCAGTAAAGAGAGCGGGGAGCTGTTTTTT
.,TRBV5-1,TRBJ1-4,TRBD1,CASSLTGGLGEKLFF,TGCGCCAGCAGCTTGACAGGGGGCTTGGGAGAAAAACTGTTTTTT
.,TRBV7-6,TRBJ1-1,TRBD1,CASSPHFDRATEAFF,TGTGCCAGCAGCCCTCACTTTGACAGGGCCACTGAAGCTTTCTTT
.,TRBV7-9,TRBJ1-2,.,CASNVWGDHYGYTF,TGTGCCAGCAACGTCTGGGGGGACCACTATGGCTACACCTTC
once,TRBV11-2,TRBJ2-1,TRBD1,CASSSTGGTYNEQFF,TGTGCCAGCAGCTCCACAGGGGGCACCTACAATGAGCAGTTCTTC
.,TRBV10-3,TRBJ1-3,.,CAIRGGGNTIYF,TGTGCCATCAGAGGAGGTGGAAACACCATATATTTT
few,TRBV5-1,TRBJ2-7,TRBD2,CASSSTGTSRGEQYF,TGCGCCAGCAGCTCCACCGGGACTAGCAGAGGCGAGCAGTACTTC
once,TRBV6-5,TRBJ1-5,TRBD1,CASSQTGWNQPQHF,TGTGCCAGCAGCCAGACAGGGTGGAATCAGCCCCAGCATTTT
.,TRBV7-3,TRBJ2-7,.,CASSPGAQGPEQYF,TGTGCCAGCAGCCCGGGGGCACAGGGGCCCGAGCAGTACTTC
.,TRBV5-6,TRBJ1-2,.,CASSLVGVGSLYRYTF,TGTGCCAGCAGCTTGGTAGGAGTCGGGAGCCTTTATCGCTACACCTTC
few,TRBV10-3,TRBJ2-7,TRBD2,CAISPRRERILDEQYF,TGTGCCATCAGTCCGCGGCGGGAGCGGATTTTAGACGAGCAGTACTTC
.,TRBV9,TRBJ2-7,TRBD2,CASSVGGSSGRVKYEQYF,TGTGCCAGCAGCGTAGGAGGGTCTAGCGGGAGAGTTAAGTACGAGCAGTACTTC
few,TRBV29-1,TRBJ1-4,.,CSGRRGGEKLFF,TGCAGCGGGCGGAGGGGTGGAGAAAAACTGTTTTTT
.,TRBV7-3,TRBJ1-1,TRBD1,CASSTDRATEAFF,TGTGCCAGCAGCACGGACAGGGCAACTGAAGCTTTCTTT
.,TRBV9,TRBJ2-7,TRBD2,CASSPTPYPGGLSYEQYF,TGTGCCAGCAGCCCCACCCCGTATCCGGGGGGGCTCTCCTACGAGCAGTACTTC
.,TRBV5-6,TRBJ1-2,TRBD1,CATNRGEDGYTF,TGTGCCACGAACAGGGGAGAAGATGGCTACACCTTC
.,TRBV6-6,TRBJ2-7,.,CASSYTTDSYEQYF,TGTGCCAGCAGTTACACGACAGACTCCTACGAGCAGTACTTC
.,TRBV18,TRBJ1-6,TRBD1,CASSPAATGISSYNSPLHF,TGTGCCAGCTCACCAGCCGCGACAGGGATAAGCTCCTATAATTCACCCCTCCACTTT
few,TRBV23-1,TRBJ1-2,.,CASSQRGVEGYTF,TGCGCCAGCAGTCAGCGGGGTGTGGAAGGCTACACCTTC
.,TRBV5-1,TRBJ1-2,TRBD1,CASSLVNRGLDYGYTF,TGCGCCAGCAGCTTGGTCAACAGGGGGCTGGACTATGGCTACACCTTC
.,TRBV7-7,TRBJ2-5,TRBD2,CASSLGLAGTETQYF,TGTGCTAGCAGCTTAGGTCTAGCGGGAACGGAGACCCAGTACTTC
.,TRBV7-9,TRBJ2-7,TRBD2,CASLPGGTYEQYF,TGTGCCAGCTTGCCGGGGGGAACCTACGAGCAGTACTTC
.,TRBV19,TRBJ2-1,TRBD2,CASNLGTNYNEQFF,TGTGCCAGTAACCTCGGGACTAACTACAATGAGCAGTTCTTC
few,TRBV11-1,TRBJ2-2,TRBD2,CASSLWGGTIYTGELFF,TGTGCCAGCAGCTTATGGGGAGGGACGATATACACCGGGGAGCTGTTTTTT